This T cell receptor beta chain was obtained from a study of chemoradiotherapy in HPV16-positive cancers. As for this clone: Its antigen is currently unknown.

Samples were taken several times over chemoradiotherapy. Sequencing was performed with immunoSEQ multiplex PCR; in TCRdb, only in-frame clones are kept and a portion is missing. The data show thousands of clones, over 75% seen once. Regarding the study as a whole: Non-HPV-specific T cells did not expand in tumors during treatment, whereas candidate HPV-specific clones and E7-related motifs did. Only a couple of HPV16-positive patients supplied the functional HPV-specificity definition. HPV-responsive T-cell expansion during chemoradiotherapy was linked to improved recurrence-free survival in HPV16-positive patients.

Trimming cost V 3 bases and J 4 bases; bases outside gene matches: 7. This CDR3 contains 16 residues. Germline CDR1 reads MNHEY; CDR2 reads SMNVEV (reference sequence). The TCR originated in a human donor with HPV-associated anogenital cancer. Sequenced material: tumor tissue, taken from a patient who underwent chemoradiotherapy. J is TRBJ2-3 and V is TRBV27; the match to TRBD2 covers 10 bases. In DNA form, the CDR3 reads TGTGCCAGCAGTTTGCGGCTAGCGGGAGTGGCAGATACGCAGTATTTT. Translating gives CASSLRLAGVADTQYF.